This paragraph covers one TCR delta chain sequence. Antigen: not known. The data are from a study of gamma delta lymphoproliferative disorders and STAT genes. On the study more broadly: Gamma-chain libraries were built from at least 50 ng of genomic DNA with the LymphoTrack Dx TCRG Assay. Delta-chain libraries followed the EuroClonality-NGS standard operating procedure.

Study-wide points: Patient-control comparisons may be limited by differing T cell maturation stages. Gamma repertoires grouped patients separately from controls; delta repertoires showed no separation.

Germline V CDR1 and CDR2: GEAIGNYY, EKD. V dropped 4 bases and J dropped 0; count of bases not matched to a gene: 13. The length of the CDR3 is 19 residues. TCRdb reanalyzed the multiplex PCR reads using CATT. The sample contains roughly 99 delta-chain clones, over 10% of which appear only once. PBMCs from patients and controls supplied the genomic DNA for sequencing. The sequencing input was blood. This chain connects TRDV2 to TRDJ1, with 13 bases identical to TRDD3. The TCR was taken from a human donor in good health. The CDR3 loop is CACEPLGDTGSNDTDKLIF. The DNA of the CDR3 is TGTGCCTGTGAACCACTGGGGGATACGGGATCAAACGACACCGATAAACTCATCTTT.